This T cell receptor (beta chain) came from a study of blood T cell repertoires in COVID-19. This CDR3 has 15 amino acids. Germline CDR1 is SGHTA and CDR2 is FQGTGA. Trimming removed 4 bases from V and 2 bases from J; junction bases left unmatched: 5. Sequencing used immunoSEQ multiplex PCR; TCRdb keeps in-frame clones, though not all of them. The data hold some 410,000 clones, with roughly 90% observed a single time. This chain connects TRBV7-3 to TRBJ1-1, with 9 bases matching TRBD1. This receptor was obtained from a woman aged 30 to 39 with acute COVID-19. The source material was PBMCs or T cells enriched from blood (not recorded which). The CDR3 is CASSSGTGLNTEAFF. The CDR3 DNA sequence: TGTGCCAGCAGCTCCGGGACAGGGTTAAACACTGAAGCTTTCTTT.